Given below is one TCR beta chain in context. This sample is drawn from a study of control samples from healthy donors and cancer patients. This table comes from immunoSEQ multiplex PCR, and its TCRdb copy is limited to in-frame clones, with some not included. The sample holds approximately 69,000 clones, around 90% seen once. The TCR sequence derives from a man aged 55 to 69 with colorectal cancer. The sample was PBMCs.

CDR3 coding DNA: TGTGCCAGCAGCATGTTGGGATCAGGGGGTCAGCAAGAGACCCAGTACTTC. Translation gives CASSMLGSGGQQETQYF. The chain has TRBV5-4 and TRBJ2-5, with 7 nucleotides matching TRBD1. V was pared by 4 bases and J by 2 bases, with 14 bases of the junction left unmatched. The CDR3 has 17 amino acids. Per the germline V gene, CDR1 is SGHNT and CDR2 is YYREEE (reference sequence).